What follows is one T cell receptor (beta chain) and its context. Sequencing used immunoSEQ multiplex PCR; TCRdb keeps in-frame clones, though not all of them. This sample carries about 33,000 clones, roughly 78% of them seen once, and the ten largest clones take about 38%. This sample stems from a study of T cells in tumors after PD-1 blockade. This CDR3 spans 15 amino acids. The germline gives CDR1 SGHTA, CDR2 FQGNSA. V lost 1 base to trimming and J lost 4 bases, with 10 bases between them. The receptor was derived from a human donor with basal cell carcinoma. The chain combines TRBV7-2 with TRBJ2-2, with D uncertain. This specimen was PBMCs, taken before anti-PD-1 treatment. In DNA, the CDR3 is TGTGCCAGCAGCTTAGGCTCCTCGACCACCGGGGAGCTGTTTTTT. Its translation: CASSLGSSTTGELFF.